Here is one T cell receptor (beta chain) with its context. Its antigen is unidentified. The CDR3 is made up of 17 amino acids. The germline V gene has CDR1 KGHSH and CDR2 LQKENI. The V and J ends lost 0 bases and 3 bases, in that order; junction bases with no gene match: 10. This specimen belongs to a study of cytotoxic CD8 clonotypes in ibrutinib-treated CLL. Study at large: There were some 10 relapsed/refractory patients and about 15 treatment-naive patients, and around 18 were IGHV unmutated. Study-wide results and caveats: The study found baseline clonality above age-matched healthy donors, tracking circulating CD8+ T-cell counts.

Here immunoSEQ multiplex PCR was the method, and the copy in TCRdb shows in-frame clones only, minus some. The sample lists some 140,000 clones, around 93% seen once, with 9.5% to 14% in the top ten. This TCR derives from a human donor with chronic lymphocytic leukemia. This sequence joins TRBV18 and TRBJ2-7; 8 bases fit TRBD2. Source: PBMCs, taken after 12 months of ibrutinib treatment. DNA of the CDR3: TGTGCCAGCTCACCACCCGGGAGCGGGAGCGGCAACTACGAGCAGTACTTC. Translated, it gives CASSPPGSGSGNYEQYF.